One TCR beta chain is described in this entry. Its specificity is unknown. The DNA is left out, because the CDR3 cannot be placed on it with certainty; the CDR3 is given as TCRdb lists it. Sample collection date corresponds to first hyperthyroidism diagnosis, prior to any ophthalmopathy symptoms. Amplification yielded TCR beta CDR3 regions, with RNA transcripts as the source. The primer set for the first-round RT-PCR of the TCR CDR3 was HTBI. Using its own MiXCR run on the multiplex PCR reads, TCRdb lists one record per CDR3 protein. The repertoire holds more than 300,000 distinct CDR3 sequences, roughly 17% seen once, with more than 30% in the top ten. This record belongs to a study of T cells in Graves' hyperthyroidism and ophthalmopathy. The CDR3 is 13 amino acids in total, end residues counted. Germline values: CDR1 SGHVS, CDR2 FNYEAQ. The study, taken as a whole, reports: Also found in blood were most expanded thyroid clonotypes above 0.001.

The specimen sequenced was blood. This clonotype was sampled from a woman aged 30 to 39 with Graves' hyperthyroidism that later progressed to Graves' ophthalmopathy. The chain couples TRBV7-6 to TRBJ2-1. The CDR3: CASSTSGGNEQFF.